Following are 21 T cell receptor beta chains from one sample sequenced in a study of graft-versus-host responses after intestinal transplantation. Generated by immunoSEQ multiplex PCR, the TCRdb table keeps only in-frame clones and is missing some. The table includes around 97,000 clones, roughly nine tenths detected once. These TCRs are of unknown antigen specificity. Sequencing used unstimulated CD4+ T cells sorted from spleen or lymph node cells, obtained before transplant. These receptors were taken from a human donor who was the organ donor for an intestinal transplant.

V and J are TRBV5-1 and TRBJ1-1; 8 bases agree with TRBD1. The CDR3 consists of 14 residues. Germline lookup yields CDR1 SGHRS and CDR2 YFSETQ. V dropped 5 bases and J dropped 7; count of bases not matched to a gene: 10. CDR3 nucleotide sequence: TGCGCCAGCAGTTCCGGGACAGGATTCGGTGAAGCTTTCTTT. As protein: CASSSGTGFGEAFF.

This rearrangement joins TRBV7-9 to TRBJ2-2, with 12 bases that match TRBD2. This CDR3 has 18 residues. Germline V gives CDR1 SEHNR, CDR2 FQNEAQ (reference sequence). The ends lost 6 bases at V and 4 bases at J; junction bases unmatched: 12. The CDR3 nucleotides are TGTGCCAGCAGACCTGGGCTAGCGGGGGGGCCTCGCACCGGGGAGCTGTTTTTT. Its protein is CASRPGLAGGPRTGELFF.

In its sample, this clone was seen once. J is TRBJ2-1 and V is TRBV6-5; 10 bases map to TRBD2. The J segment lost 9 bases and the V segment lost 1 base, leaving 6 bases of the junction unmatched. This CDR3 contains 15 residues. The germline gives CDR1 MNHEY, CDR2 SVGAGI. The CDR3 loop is CASSYFQRGGREQFF. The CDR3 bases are TGTGCCAGCAGTTACTTCCAGCGGGGGGGCCGTGAGCAGTTCTTC.

The CDR3: CASSPRGGNEQFF. For the CDR3, the DNA is TGTGCCAGCAGCCCTCGCGGGGGCAATGAGCAGTTCTTC. The gene calls are TRBV7-2 and TRBJ2-1, with TRBD2 identical over 7 bases. The CDR3 sequence is 13 residues long. Trimming at V came to 5 bases and at J to 6 bases, leaving 4 bases not matched to a gene. CDR1 and CDR2 from the germline V gene are SGHTA and FQGNSA.

In nucleotides, the CDR3 is TGCGCCAGCAGCTTGCGGGGGGACGCGGCCAACACTGAAGCTTTCTTT. Translating gives CASSLRGDAANTEAFF. The chain joins TRBV5-1 to TRBJ1-1, with D perhaps matching TRBD1 (5 bases). The CDR3 totals 16 residues. Trimming took 1 base from V and 2 from J, leaving 15 bases between them. Germline values: CDR1 SGHRS, CDR2 YFSETQ.

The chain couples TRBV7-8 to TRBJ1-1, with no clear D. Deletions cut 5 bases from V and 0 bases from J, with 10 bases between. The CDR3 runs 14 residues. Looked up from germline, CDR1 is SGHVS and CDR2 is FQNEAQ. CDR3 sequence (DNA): TGTGCCAGCAGCCCCCCAACGGTGAACACTGAAGCTTTCTTT. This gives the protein CASSPPTVNTEAFF.

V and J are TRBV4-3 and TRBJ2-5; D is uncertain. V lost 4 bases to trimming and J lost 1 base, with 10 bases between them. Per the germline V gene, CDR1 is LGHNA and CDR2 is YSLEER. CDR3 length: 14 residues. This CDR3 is CASSRGRFQETQYF. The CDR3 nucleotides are TGCGCCAGCAGCCGCGGCCGGTTCCAAGAGACCCAGTACTTC.

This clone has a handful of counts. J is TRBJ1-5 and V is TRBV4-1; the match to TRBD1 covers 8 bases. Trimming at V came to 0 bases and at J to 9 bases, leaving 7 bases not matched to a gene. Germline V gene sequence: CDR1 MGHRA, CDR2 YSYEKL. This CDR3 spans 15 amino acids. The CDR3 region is CASSQDDRGLLPQHF. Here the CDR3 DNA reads TGCGCCAGCAGCCAAGACGACAGGGGACTTCTGCCCCAGCATTTT.

CDR3 nucleotide sequence: TGTGCCAGCAGCCAAGGGGACAGGGGCGGCTATGGCTACACCTTC. Translating gives CASSQGDRGGYGYTF. This rearrangement joins TRBV13 to TRBJ1-2, with 10 bases aligning to TRBD1. Trimming cost V 5 bases and J 4 bases; bases outside gene matches: 7. In germline, CDR1 is PRHDT, CDR2 FYEKMQ (reference sequence). CDR3 size: 15 residues.

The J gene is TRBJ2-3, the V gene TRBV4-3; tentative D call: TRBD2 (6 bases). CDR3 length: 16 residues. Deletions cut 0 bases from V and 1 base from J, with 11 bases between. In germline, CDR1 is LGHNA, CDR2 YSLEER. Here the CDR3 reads CASSQDPPGGTDTQYF. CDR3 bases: TGCGCCAGCAGCCAAGATCCGCCGGGGGGCACAGATACGCAGTATTTT.

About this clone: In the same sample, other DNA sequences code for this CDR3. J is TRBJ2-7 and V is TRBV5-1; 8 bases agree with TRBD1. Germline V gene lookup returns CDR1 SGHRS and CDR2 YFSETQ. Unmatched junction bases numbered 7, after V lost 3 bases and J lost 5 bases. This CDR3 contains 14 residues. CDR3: CASSSGQGVHEQYF. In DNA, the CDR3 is TGCGCCAGCAGCTCAGGACAGGGCGTCCACGAGCAGTACTTC.

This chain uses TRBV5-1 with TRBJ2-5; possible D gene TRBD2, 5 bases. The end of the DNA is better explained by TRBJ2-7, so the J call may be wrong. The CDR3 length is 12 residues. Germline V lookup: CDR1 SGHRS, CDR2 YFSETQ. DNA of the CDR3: TGCGCCAGACCGAGCGGACGCTACGAGCAGTACTTC. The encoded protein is CARPSGRYEQYF.

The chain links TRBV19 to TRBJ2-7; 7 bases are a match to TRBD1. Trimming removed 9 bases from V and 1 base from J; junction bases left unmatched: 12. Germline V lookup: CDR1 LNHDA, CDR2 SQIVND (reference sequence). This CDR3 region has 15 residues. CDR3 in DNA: TGTGCCAGCCGAGAGACGGGACAGATTTCCTACGAGCAGTACTTC. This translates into CASRETGQISYEQYF.

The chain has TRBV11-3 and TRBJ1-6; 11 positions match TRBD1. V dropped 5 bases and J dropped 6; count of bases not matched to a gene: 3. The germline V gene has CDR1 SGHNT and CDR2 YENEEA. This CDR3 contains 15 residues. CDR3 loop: CASSRGQGGNSPLHF. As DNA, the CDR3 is TGTGCCAGCAGCAGGGGACAGGGGGGTAATTCACCCCTCCACTTT. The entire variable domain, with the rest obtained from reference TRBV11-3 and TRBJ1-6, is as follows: EAGVVQSPRYKIIEKKQPVAFWCNPISGHNTLYWYLQNLGQGPELLIRYENEEAVDDSQLPKDRFSAERLKGVDSTLKIQPAELGDSAVYLCASSRGQGGNSPLHFGNGTRLTVT.

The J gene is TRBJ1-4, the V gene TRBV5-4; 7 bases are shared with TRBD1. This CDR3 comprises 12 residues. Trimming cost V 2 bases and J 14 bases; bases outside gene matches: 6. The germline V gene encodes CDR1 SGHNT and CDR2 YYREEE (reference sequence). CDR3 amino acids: CASSFQGEMLFF. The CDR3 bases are TGTGCCAGCAGCTTTCAGGGGGAAATGCTGTTTTTT.

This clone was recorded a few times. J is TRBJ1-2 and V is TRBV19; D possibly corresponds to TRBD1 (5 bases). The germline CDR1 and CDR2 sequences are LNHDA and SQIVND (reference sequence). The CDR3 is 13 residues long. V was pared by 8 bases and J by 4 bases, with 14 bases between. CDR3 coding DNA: TGTGCCAGTCGACCTGGGGCCTCCTATGGCTACACCTTC. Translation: CASRPGASYGYTF.

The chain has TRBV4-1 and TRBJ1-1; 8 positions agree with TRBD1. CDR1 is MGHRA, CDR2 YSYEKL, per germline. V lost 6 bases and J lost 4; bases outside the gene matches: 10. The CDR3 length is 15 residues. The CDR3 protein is CASSLTDRVGTEAFF. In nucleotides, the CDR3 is TGCGCCAGCAGTCTTACGGACAGGGTGGGCACTGAAGCTTTCTTT.

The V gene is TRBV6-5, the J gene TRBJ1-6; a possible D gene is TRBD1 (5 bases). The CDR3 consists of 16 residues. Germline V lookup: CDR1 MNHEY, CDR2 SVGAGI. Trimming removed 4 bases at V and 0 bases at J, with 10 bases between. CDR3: CASSLSGSSYNSPLHF. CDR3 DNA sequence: TGTGCCAGCAGTTTGTCAGGGTCCTCCTATAATTCACCCCTCCACTTT.

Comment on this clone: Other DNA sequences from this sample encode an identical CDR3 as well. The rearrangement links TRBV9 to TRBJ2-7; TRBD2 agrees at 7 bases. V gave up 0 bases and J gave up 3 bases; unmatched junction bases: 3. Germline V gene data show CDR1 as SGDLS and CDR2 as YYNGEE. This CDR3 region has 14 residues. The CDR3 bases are TGTGCCAGCAGCGTAGGGTTAGCGGGCTACGAGCAGTACTTC. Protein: CASSVGLAGYEQYF.

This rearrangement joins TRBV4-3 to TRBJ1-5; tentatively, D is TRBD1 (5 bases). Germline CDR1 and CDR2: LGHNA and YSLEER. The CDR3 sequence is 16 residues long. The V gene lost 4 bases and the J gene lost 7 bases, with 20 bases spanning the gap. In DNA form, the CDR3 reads TGCGCCAGCAGCCCTACACTCAGGGAATCGGAACAGCCCCAGCATTTT. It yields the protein CASSPTLRESEQPQHF.

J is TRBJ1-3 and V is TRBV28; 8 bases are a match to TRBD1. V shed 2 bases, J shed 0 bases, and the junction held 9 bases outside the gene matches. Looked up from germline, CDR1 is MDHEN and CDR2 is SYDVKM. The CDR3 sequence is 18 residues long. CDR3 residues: CASSLGAGGKFSGNTIYF. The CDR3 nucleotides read TGTGCCAGCAGTTTAGGCGCAGGGGGCAAGTTCTCTGGAAACACCATATATTTT.